These 29 T cell receptor beta chains were all obtained from the same sample, sequenced in a study of early T cells in non-severe SARS-CoV-2 infection. One entry per CDR3 protein, called by TCRdb with MiXCR from the 5' RACE reads. Of under 80,000 distinct CDR3 sequences detected, around 10% appear once; the ten largest clones hold 3.5% to 4%. The sample comprised whole blood. These receptors were collected from an adult who was a healthcare worker with PCR-confirmed SARS-CoV-2 infection or an uninfected control (not recorded which).

The chain joins TRBV7-8 to TRBJ2-3; D remains unclear. The germline gives CDR1 SGHVS, CDR2 FQNEAQ. V lost 3 bases, J lost 2 bases, and 9 bases lay in between. CDR3 size: 14 residues. DNA of the CDR3: TGTGCCAGCAGCTTTAGGTGGATCACAGATACGCAGTATTTT. Protein sequence: CASSFRWITDTQYF.

This clonotype was counted at least ten times. This rearrangement joins TRBV12-3 or TRBV12-4 to TRBJ1-5, with unresolved D. This CDR3 is built from 15 residues. The V end was cut by 3 bases, the J end by 0 bases, with 9 bases between. The CDR3 DNA follows: TGTGCCAGCAGTTTCGGAGGAGGTAGCAATCAGCCCCAGCATTTT. Residues: CASSFGGGSNQPQHF.

This clonotype was found many times. The chain carries TRBV2 and TRBJ2-5, with 10 positions matching TRBD2. The CDR3 extends over 16 amino acids. Germline V CDR1 and CDR2: SNHLY, FYNNEI. After removal of 2 bases from V and 1 base from J, the junction contained 4 bases not matched to a gene. The CDR3 region is CASSELASGSQETQYF. The CDR3 DNA is TGTGCCAGCAGTGAATTGGCTAGCGGGAGCCAAGAGACCCAGTACTTC.

The chain combines TRBV4-1 with TRBJ2-1, with D perhaps TRBD1 (7 bases). The germline CDR1 and CDR2 sequences are MGHRA and YSYEKL. The V end was cut by 4 bases, the J end by 0 bases, with 19 bases between. The CDR3 has 18 amino acids. The CDR3 sequence is CASSRGTVKVSSYNEQFF. The CDR3 DNA sequence: TGCGCCAGCAGCCGCGGGACAGTGAAAGTGAGCTCCTACAATGAGCAGTTCTTC.

The sample holds a few counts of this clonotype. A much larger clone sits a single nucleotide away, making a read error possible. The CDR3 bases are TGTACCAGCAGTCCCCGGGACAGTTGGCTGCAGCCCCAGCATTTT. This gives the protein CTSSPRDSWLQPQHF. The rearrangement uses TRBV6-1 and TRBJ1-5, with 7 bases aligning to TRBD1. The CDR3 runs to 15 residues. CDR1 MNHNS and CDR2 SASEGT come from the germline V gene.

This clonotype was seen ten or more times. The rearrangement links TRBV5-1 to TRBJ2-2; 10 nucleotides agree with TRBD2. Germline lookup yields CDR1 SGHRS and CDR2 YFSETQ. The CDR3 runs 16 residues. The V gene end was trimmed by 0 bases and the J gene end by 8 bases; junction bases not matched to a gene: 7. This chain's CDR3 is CASSLELAGTTGELFF. The DNA for the CDR3 is TGCGCCAGCAGCTTGGAACTAGCGGGGACCACGGGGGAGCTGTTTTTT.

This clonotype was recorded at least ten times. The chain uses TRBV6-5 and TRBJ2-5, with D possibly being TRBD1 (5 bases). The CDR3 is 13 amino acids. Germline V gene sequence: CDR1 MNHEY, CDR2 SVGAGI. Trimming took off 6 bases at V and 4 bases at J, with 12 bases between the two ends. This CDR3 is CASSLGVRETQYF. In nucleotides, the CDR3 is TGTGCCAGCAGCTTAGGGGTGAGAGAGACCCAGTACTTC.

The chain joins TRBV12-3 or TRBV12-4 to TRBJ2-4; 7 nucleotides align to TRBD2. This CDR3 region has 18 residues. Trimming cost V 3 bases and J 2 bases; bases outside gene matches: 13. The CDR3 DNA follows: TGTGCCAGCAGTTTCTCGACAGCGGGGAGCGGGTCCAAAAACATTCAGTACTTC. Its protein is CASSFSTAGSGSKNIQYF.

This clonotype was seen repeatedly, ten times or more. This chain uses TRBV29-1 with TRBJ1-5; D possibly corresponds to TRBD1 (6 bases). The CDR3 sequence is 15 residues long. With 1 base removed from V and 2 bases from J, the gap between germline ends came to 12 bases. CDR1 and CDR2 from the germline V gene are SQVTM and ANQGSEA. The CDR3 reads CSVEAQQGGNQPQHF. The DNA of the CDR3 is TGCAGCGTTGAAGCTCAACAGGGCGGCAATCAGCCCCAGCATTTT.

This clonotype was seen a handful of times. This chain connects TRBV3-1 to TRBJ2-5, with 7 bases matching TRBD1. Losses at the gene ends were 5 bases for V and 4 bases for J; bases not matched to a gene: 7. CDR1 is LGHDT and CDR2 is YNNKEL in the germline V gene (reference sequence). This CDR3 comprises 14 residues. The CDR3 region has the DNA TGTGCCAGCAGCAAAGGGGACAGCCGAGAGACCCAGTACTTC. It codes for CASSKGDSRETQYF.

This clonotype came up once. A junction boundary mismatches the germline segment, possibly from a read error. The CDR3 sequence is CASSYQRYEQYF. CDR3 nucleotides: TGTGCCAGCAGCTACCAGCGCTACGAACAGTACTTC. This chain connects TRBV13 to TRBJ2-7, with D unresolved. CDR3 length: 12 residues. Looked up from germline, CDR1 is PRHDT and CDR2 is FYEKMQ (reference sequence).

The table lists this clonotype with many counts. This chain uses TRBV27 with TRBJ1-5; weak D call: TRBD1 (6 bases). The CDR3 runs 14 residues. Per the germline V gene, CDR1 is MNHEY and CDR2 is SMNVEV (reference sequence). The V end was cut by 3 bases, the J end by 7 bases, with 13 bases between. CDR3 protein: CASSLTGTWQPQHF. CDR3 bases: TGTGCCAGCAGTTTGACAGGAACTTGGCAGCCCCAGCATTTT.

This clonotype was picked up many times. The V call is TRBV6-1, the J call TRBJ1-2; D is unresolved. Trimming stripped 1 base from V and 4 bases from J, with 10 bases between. CDR1 and CDR2 from the germline V gene are MNHNS and SASEGT. The CDR3 spans 14 residues. The CDR3 DNA follows: TGTGCCAGCAGTGAAGGGGAGGGATCCTATGGCTACACCTTC. Translation gives CASSEGEGSYGYTF.

The chain has TRBV13 and TRBJ2-3; 7 bases are shared with TRBD1. CDR3 length: 17 amino acids. CDR1 is PRHDT and CDR2 is FYEKMQ in the germline V gene (reference sequence). With 6 bases clipped from V and 3 bases from J, the junction kept 15 bases outside the gene matches. The CDR3 region has the DNA TGTGCCAGCAGACCAGGGGGAGTTACCAAATTAACAGATACGCAGTATTTT. Translating gives CASRPGGVTKLTDTQYF.

The sample holds many counts of this clonotype. The rearrangement uses TRBV10-3 and TRBJ1-2, with 8 bases fitting TRBD1. Trimming removed 6 bases from V and 8 bases from J; junction bases left unmatched: 11. Germline-derived CDR1 and CDR2 are ENHRY and SYGVKD. This CDR3 has 14 residues. The DNA of the CDR3 is TGTGCCATCAGGGGTTCGGGACAGGCGGAAGGCTACACCTTC. This encodes CAIRGSGQAEGYTF.

This clonotype showed up many times. This chain links TRBV6-6 with TRBJ2-2, with unresolved D. V was pared by 10 bases and J by 1 base, with 10 bases between. CDR3 length: 13 amino acids. The germline V gene has CDR1 MNHNY and CDR2 SVGAGI (reference sequence). CDR3 bases: TGTGCCACCCTAAAGGAGAACACCGGGGAGCTGTTTTTT. It yields the protein CATLKENTGELFF.

This clonotype turned up a few times. The chain is built from TRBV29-1 and TRBJ2-2, with no clear D. Germline CDR1 and CDR2: SQVTM and ANQGSEA. The ends were cut back, 5 bases at V and 2 bases at J, with 6 bases in the middle. The CDR3 contains 12 residues. The CDR3: CSVSGNTGELFF. The CDR3 nucleotides are TGCAGCGTTTCCGGTAACACCGGGGAGCTGTTTTTT.

The table lists this clonotype with a few counts. The chain uses TRBV12-3 or TRBV12-4 and TRBJ2-1; possible D gene TRBD2, 5 bases. V was cut by 3 bases and J by 6 bases, with 12 bases left in between. This CDR3 is 14 amino acids long. CDR3 sequence (DNA): TGTGCCAGCAGTTTGAACGACTACCCCAATGAGCAGTTCTTC. Its protein is CASSLNDYPNEQFF.

The table lists this clonotype with many counts. The genes are TRBV29-1 and TRBJ1-1; D remains unclear. V lost 1 base to trimming and J lost 11 bases, with 14 bases between them. Per germline, CDR1 SQVTM and CDR2 ANQGSEA. The CDR3 covers 12 residues. CDR3 DNA: TGCAGCGTTGAAGGACGGCGGGAAGAGGCTTTCTTT. Amino acid sequence: CSVEGRREEAFF.

This clonotype was recorded many times. This chain joins TRBV6-1 and TRBJ2-3; 10 bases are shared with TRBD2. Germline trimming cut 11 bases from V and 0 bases from J; bases unmatched to any gene: 14. The CDR3 totals 17 residues. CDR1 and CDR2 from the germline V gene are MNHNS and SASEGT. The CDR3 coding sequence is TGTGCCGGCGCAGACTTCCGGACTAGCGGTAGCACAGATACGCAGTATTTT. Translating gives CAGADFRTSGSTDTQYF.

This clonotype was observed at least ten times. The chain carries TRBV25-1 and TRBJ2-3; the D gene is possibly TRBD2 (6 bases). The germline V gene encodes CDR1 MGHDK and CDR2 SYGVNS. The CDR3 extends over 13 amino acids. V was pared by 8 bases and J by 5 bases, with 14 bases between. CDR3: CASGGIGRDTQYF. In DNA form, the CDR3 reads TGTGCCAGCGGGGGGATCGGGAGAGATACGCAGTATTTT. Using reference TRBV25-1 and TRBJ2-3 for the parts outside the CDR3, the full variable domain is EADIYQTPRYLVIGTGKKITLECSQTMGHDKMYWYQQDPGMELHLIHYSYGVNSTEKGDLSSESTVSRIRTEHFPLTLESARPSHTSQYLCASGGIGRDTQYFGPGTRLTVL.

This clonotype appeared many times. The CDR3 DNA is TGCAGTGCTAGACTAGCGGGCCGCAGCTCCTACAATGAGCAGTTCTTC. This gives the protein CSARLAGRSSYNEQFF. The chain recombines TRBV20-1 with TRBJ2-1, with 8 bases matching TRBD2. J gave up 0 bases and V 2 bases, and 6 bases lay outside the gene matches. CDR1 and CDR2 from the germline V gene are DFQATT and SNEGSKA (reference sequence). This CDR3 comprises 16 residues.

The sample holds many counts of this clonotype. The gene calls are TRBV5-4 and TRBJ2-1; 7 bases match TRBD1. The CDR3 length is 13 residues. Germline CDR1 SGHNT, CDR2 YYREEE (reference sequence). J was trimmed by 8 bases and V by 0 bases; bases with no gene match: 2. The CDR3 sequence is CASSLGQGHEQFF. For the CDR3, the DNA is TGTGCCAGCAGCTTGGGACAGGGCCATGAGCAGTTCTTC.

In its sample, this clonotype was seen a few times. The chain couples TRBV7-9 to TRBJ1-1; D unclear. V lost 0 bases and J 3 bases, leaving 5 bases between the germline ends. Germline V gene data show CDR1 as SEHNR and CDR2 as FQNEAQ (reference sequence). The CDR3 is made up of 13 amino acids. CDR3 coding DNA: TGTGCCAGCAGCTTAGCGCAGGACACTGAAGCTTTCTTT. Encoded protein: CASSLAQDTEAFF.

This clonotype has more than one count but fewer than ten. The chain joins TRBV29-1 to TRBJ1-1; 8 nucleotides align to TRBD1. After removal of 4 bases from V and 0 bases from J, the junction contained 16 bases not matched to a gene. The V gene's germline CDR1 is SQVTM and CDR2 ANQGSEA. The CDR3 has 18 amino acids. Here the CDR3 DNA reads TGCAGCGTTGGGGCCCCAGGGGGCTATGTGAGACTGAACACTGAAGCTTTCTTT. Encoded protein: CSVGAPGGYVRLNTEAFF.

The sample holds a few counts of this clonotype. The chain combines TRBV6-5 with TRBJ2-3; D is perhaps TRBD2 (5 bases). Per germline, CDR1 MNHEY and CDR2 SVGAGI. The length of the CDR3 is 16 residues. Trimming cost V 2 bases and J 4 bases, with 16 bases left between them. CDR3 coding DNA: TGTGCCAGCAGTTACCAGCTAGCAGCCCCCTCAGATACGCAGTATTTT. This encodes CASSYQLAAPSDTQYF.

Remarks on this clonotype: Being one base from a much bigger clone, this may be a read error. This chain joins TRBV30 and TRBJ2-7; tentatively, D is TRBD2 (6 bases). CDR1 and CDR2 from the germline V gene are GTSNPN and SVGIG (reference sequence). The CDR3 runs 11 residues. The CDR3: CTWSPRGEQYF. CDR3 coding DNA: TGTACCTGGAGTCCCCGGGGGGAGCAGTACTTC.

The table lists this clonotype with many counts. The gene calls are TRBV7-6 and TRBJ2-1; TRBD2 matches at 11 bases. V shed 5 bases and J 3 bases; nucleotides not matched to a gene: 3. Germline V gene lookup returns CDR1 SGHVS and CDR2 FNYEAQ. This CDR3 is built from 15 residues. The CDR3 bases are TGTGCCAGCAGCCCGACTAGCGGGGACTACAATGAGCAGTTCTTC. It specifies CASSPTSGDYNEQFF. The whole variable domain, filled in from reference TRBV7-6 and TRBJ2-1, reads GAGVSQSPRYKVTKRGQDVALRCDPISGHVSLYWYRQALGQGPEFLTYFNYEAQQDKSGLPNDRFSAERPEGSISTLTIQRTEQRDSAMYRCASSPTSGDYNEQFFGPGTRLTVL.

This clonotype has ten or more counts. This sequence joins TRBV30 and TRBJ2-1; perhaps TRBD2 as D (5 bases). Germline CDR1 is GTSNPN and CDR2 is SVGIG (reference sequence). V shed 2 bases and J shed 8 bases, with 16 bases lying between them. The CDR3 contains 14 residues. CDR3 DNA: TGTGCCTGGAGTATCGCACTAGTCCCGGATGAGCAGTTCTTC. Its protein product is CAWSIALVPDEQFF.